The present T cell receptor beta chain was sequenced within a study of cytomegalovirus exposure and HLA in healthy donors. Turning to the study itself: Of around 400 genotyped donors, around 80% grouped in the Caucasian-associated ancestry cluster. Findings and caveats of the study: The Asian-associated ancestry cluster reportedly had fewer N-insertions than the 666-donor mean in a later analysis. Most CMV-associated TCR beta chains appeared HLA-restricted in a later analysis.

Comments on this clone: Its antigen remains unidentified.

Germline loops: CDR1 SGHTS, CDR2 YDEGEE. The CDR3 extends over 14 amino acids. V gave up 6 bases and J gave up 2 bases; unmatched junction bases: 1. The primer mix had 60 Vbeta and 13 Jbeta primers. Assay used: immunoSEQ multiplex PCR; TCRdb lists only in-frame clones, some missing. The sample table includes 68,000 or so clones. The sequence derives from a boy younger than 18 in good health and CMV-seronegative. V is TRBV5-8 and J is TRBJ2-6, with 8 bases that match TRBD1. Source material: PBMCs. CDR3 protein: CASTGGAGANVLTF. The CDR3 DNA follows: TGTGCCAGCACAGGGGGCGCTGGGGCCAACGTCCTGACTTTC.